The 19 T cell receptor beta chains below come from one sample, sequenced in a study of T cell changes during pregnancy in multiple sclerosis. Sequencing used immunoSEQ multiplex PCR; TCRdb keeps in-frame clones, though not all of them. The table records about 36,000 clones, roughly 91% of them present only once. Sequencing was performed on CD4+ T cells from peripheral blood mononuclear cells, taken in the second trimester of pregnancy. Receptors originate from a female donor in good health, enrolled as a control in a pregnancy study.

This clone was observed a handful of times. This chain links TRBV29-1 with TRBJ2-7, with 10 bases aligning to TRBD2. Germline-derived CDR1 and CDR2 are SQVTM and ANQGSEA. The CDR3 is 12 amino acids. CDR3 loop: CSALAGEYEQYF. CDR3 nucleotides: TGCAGTGCCCTAGCGGGAGAGTACGAGCAGTACTTC.

This sequence joins TRBV11-2 and TRBJ1-3; no clear D. This CDR3 is 16 amino acids long. Trimming left V 6 bases short and J 7 bases short, with 22 bases between. Germline CDR1 is SGHAT and CDR2 is FQNNGV. The CDR3 region is CASRKQIGSRRNTIYF. Here the CDR3 DNA reads TGTGCCAGCAGAAAACAAATCGGGTCTAGGCGGAACACCATATATTTT. The whole variable domain, filled in from reference TRBV11-2 and TRBJ1-3, reads EAGVAQSPRYKIIEKRQSVAFWCNPISGHATLYWYQQILGQGPKLLIQFQNNGVVDDSQLPKDRFSAERLKGVDSTLKIQPAKLEDSAVYLCASRKQIGSRRNTIYFGEGSWLTVV.

Comments on this clone: This specimen includes other DNA sequences encoding the same CDR3. J is TRBJ2-5 and V is TRBV30; TRBD2 is a possible D gene (7 bases). Germline CDR1 GTSNPN, CDR2 SVGIG (reference sequence). CDR3 length: 12 amino acids. The ends were cut back, 2 bases at V and 4 bases at J, with 8 bases in the middle. CDR3 bases: TGTGCCTGGAGTAGGGGGGGAGAGACCCAGTACTTC. Its translation is CAWSRGGETQYF.

The CDR3 region has the DNA TGCAGCGTTCAAACCGCCGCCGGCTCCTACGAGCAGTACTTC. Amino acid sequence: CSVQTAAGSYEQYF. The chain is built from TRBV29-1 and TRBJ2-7; D gene uncertain. The CDR3 runs 14 residues. The V and J ends lost 5 bases and 0 bases respectively, with 14 bases between them. CDR1 is SQVTM and CDR2 is ANQGSEA in the germline V gene.

The rearrangement joins TRBV7-2 to TRBJ2-1; D is possibly TRBD2 (5 bases). Per germline, CDR1 SGHTA and CDR2 FQGNSA. Deletions cut 3 bases from V and 0 bases from J, with 9 bases between. This CDR3 has 15 residues. CDR3 amino acids: CASSLGSYSYNEQFF. The CDR3 coding sequence is TGTGCCAGCAGCTTGGGGAGTTACTCCTACAATGAGCAGTTCTTC.

The J gene is TRBJ1-1, the V gene TRBV5-1; TRBD1 might be the D (5 bases). The CDR3 has 13 amino acids. Germline CDR1 reads SGHRS; CDR2 reads YFSETQ. Trimming removed 4 bases at V and 1 base at J, with 8 bases between. The CDR3 bases are TGCGCCAGCAGCGTCGGACAGAACACTGAAGCTTTCTTT. It encodes CASSVGQNTEAFF.

The V and J genes are TRBV5-4 and TRBJ2-7, with a possible D match to TRBD2 (5 bases). Germline V lookup: CDR1 SGHNT, CDR2 YYREEE (reference sequence). The CDR3 covers 15 residues. V lost 0 bases, J lost 9 bases, and 19 bases lay in between. CDR3 DNA sequence: TGTGCCAGCAGCTTGGCGCTAGCCGCAGACCACGGGCAGTACTTC. This sequence encodes CASSLALAADHGQYF.

The chain is built from TRBV19 and TRBJ1-5; 10 bases are a match to TRBD1. CDR1 and CDR2 from the germline V gene are LNHDA and SQIVND (reference sequence). The J segment lost 4 bases and the V segment lost 4 bases, leaving 10 bases of the junction unmatched. The CDR3 length is 17 residues. CDR3 loop: CASSRDRGVGVNQPQHF. CDR3 sequence (DNA): TGTGCCAGTAGTAGGGACAGGGGTGTAGGGGTGAATCAGCCCCAGCATTTT.

The chain has TRBV5-8 and TRBJ2-7, with D perhaps matching TRBD1 (6 bases). The CDR3 contains 17 residues. In germline, CDR1 is SGHTS, CDR2 YDEGEE. V was shortened by 1 base and J by 0 bases, with 17 bases between the two germline ends. The CDR3 DNA follows: TGTGCCAGCAGCTTGAGGACGGGACAAATATCCTCCTACGAGCAGTACTTC. This translates into CASSLRTGQISSYEQYF.

The chain couples TRBV6-1 to TRBJ1-4; 9 nucleotides line up with TRBD1. The germline CDR1 and CDR2 sequences are MNHNS and SASEGT. The CDR3 is 14 amino acids. Trimming removed 5 bases from V and 6 bases from J; junction bases left unmatched: 4. The CDR3 bases are TGTGCCAGCAGTCGGGGACAGGGTTATGAAAAACTGTTTTTT. Translation: CASSRGQGYEKLFF.

This sequence joins TRBV18 and TRBJ2-5; D may be TRBD1 (5 bases). Between the trimmed V and J ends, which lost 4 bases and 1 base, there was a span of 7 bases. The CDR3 spans 13 residues. Germline values: CDR1 KGHSH, CDR2 LQKENI. The CDR3 DNA sequence: TGTGCCAGCTCACGACAGACCCAAGAGACCCAGTACTTC. Protein sequence: CASSRQTQETQYF.

This rearrangement joins TRBV5-6 to TRBJ1-2, with 8 nucleotides matching TRBD1. This CDR3 is 15 amino acids long. With V trimmed by 4 bases and J by 4 bases, 9 bases remained unmatched. Germline-derived CDR1 and CDR2 are SGHDT and YYEEEE. The CDR3 sequence: CASSGGPGGVYGYTF. CDR3 bases: TGTGCCAGCAGCGGGGGGCCAGGGGGCGTCTATGGCTACACCTTC.

The table lists this clone with a few counts. The DNA of the CDR3 is TGTGCCAGCAGCTTGGGACTTCCTACCTACACAGATACGCAGTATTTT. Protein product: CASSLGLPTYTDTQYF. This chain connects TRBV5-6 to TRBJ2-3; D gene unclear. V was shortened by 0 bases and J by 2 bases, with 13 bases between the two germline ends. This CDR3 region has 16 residues. The V gene's germline CDR1 is SGHDT and CDR2 YYEEEE.

This clone was observed a handful of times. The chain links TRBV7-2 to TRBJ2-5; tentative D call: TRBD2 (6 bases). Trimming removed 0 bases at V and 4 bases at J, with 6 bases between. The germline V gene encodes CDR1 SGHTA and CDR2 FQGNSA. This CDR3 has 13 residues. This CDR3 is CASSLAGGETQYF. The CDR3 DNA sequence: TGTGCCAGCAGCTTAGCCGGGGGAGAGACCCAGTACTTC.

The V call is TRBV5-8, the J call TRBJ1-1; 8 bases map to TRBD1. Germline CDR1 SGHTS, CDR2 YDEGEE. The CDR3 is 16 residues long. J was trimmed by 5 bases and V by 2 bases; bases with no gene match: 11. The CDR3 here is CASSFQHNTGGTEAFF. The CDR3 DNA reads TGTGCCAGCAGCTTCCAACATAATACAGGGGGAACTGAAGCTTTCTTT.

The chain uses TRBV5-4 and TRBJ2-3; 10 bases are shared with TRBD2. This CDR3 has 15 amino acids. The germline gives CDR1 SGHNT, CDR2 YYREEE (reference sequence). With 4 bases clipped from V and 4 bases from J, the junction kept 6 bases outside the gene matches. The CDR3, as DNA: TGTGCCAGCAGCCAGTCCCTAGCGGGAGCAGATACGCAGTATTTT. It yields the protein CASSQSLAGADTQYF.

The chain joins TRBV7-6 to TRBJ1-2, with 10 bases lining up with TRBD1. The trim removed 5 bases at V and 7 bases at J, leaving 1 base unmatched. CDR1 is SGHVS and CDR2 is FNYEAQ in the germline V gene. CDR3 length: 12 amino acids. The CDR3 sequence: CASSRDRGGYTF. CDR3 nucleotide sequence: TGTGCCAGCAGCCGGGACAGGGGTGGCTACACCTTC.

The rearrangement joins TRBV27 to TRBJ2-5; the D gene is possibly TRBD1 (6 bases). The germline CDR1 and CDR2 sequences are MNHEY and SMNVEV (reference sequence). There are 16 residues in the CDR3. V was shortened by 2 bases and J by 5 bases, with 18 bases between the two germline ends. CDR3 DNA: TGTGCCAGCAGTTTAAACGTGGCCCTAAGGGGGGAGACCCAGTACTTC. Its translation: CASSLNVALRGETQYF.

The chain joins TRBV6-6 to TRBJ2-3; 8 bases agree with TRBD2. Germline V gives CDR1 MNHNY, CDR2 SVGAGI (reference sequence). J gave up 3 bases and V 7 bases, and 12 bases lay outside the gene matches. There are 16 residues in the CDR3. CDR3 nucleotide sequence: TGTGCCAGCACTCCCGGCGGGGGGCGTGGGACAGATACGCAGTATTTT. Its translation is CASTPGGGRGTDTQYF.